Below, 5 T cell receptor beta chains from the same sample are listed, as sequenced in a study of Tregs in tolerant kidney transplant recipients. The protocol was immunoSEQ multiplex PCR, while the TCRdb copy is restricted to in-frame clones and leaves out a portion. The table lists around 85,000 clones, about 91% of them singletons. Sequenced here: Tregs from blood, sampled before the transplant. These receptors were taken from a human donor who received a combined kidney and bone marrow transplant.

V usage is TRBV18 and J usage is TRBJ2-2; 7 nucleotides line up with TRBD1. Germline V gives CDR1 KGHSH, CDR2 LQKENI. The CDR3 spans 17 residues. V lost 1 base and J lost 0; bases outside the gene matches: 5. Here the CDR3 reads CASSPRETGSNTGELFF. The CDR3 DNA sequence: TGTGCCAGCTCACCACGGGAGACAGGGTCGAACACCGGGGAGCTGTTTTTT.

The genes are TRBV28 and TRBJ2-5; 15 bases line up with TRBD2. This CDR3 has 14 residues. Germline loops: CDR1 MDHEN, CDR2 SYDVKM. With 6 bases clipped from V and 4 bases from J, the junction kept 0 bases outside the gene matches. CDR3 DNA sequence: TGTGCCAGCAGGGGACTAGCGGGAGGAGAGACCCAGTACTTC. Its translation is CASRGLAGGETQYF.

This clone was detected once. V and J are TRBV5-4 and TRBJ2-6; TRBD2 might be the D (5 bases). The V end was cut by 3 bases, the J end by 2 bases, with 9 bases between. This CDR3 region has 15 residues. In germline, CDR1 is SGHNT, CDR2 YYREEE (reference sequence). In DNA form, the CDR3 reads TGTGCCAGCAGCTCCGGGATTCCTGGGGCCAACGTCCTGACTTTC. Translation: CASSSGIPGANVLTF.

The chain joins TRBV4-3 to TRBJ2-1; 9 nucleotides match TRBD1. Germline CDR1 LGHNA, CDR2 YSLEER. V was clipped by 0 bases and J by 7 bases; unmatched bases: 10. CDR3 length: 17 residues. In DNA, the CDR3 is TGCGCCAGCAGCCAAGACCCCCGGGACAGGGTCCCAAATGAGCAGTTCTTC. Its translation: CASSQDPRDRVPNEQFF.

V gene TRBV7-3 combines with J gene TRBJ2-1; the D gene is possibly TRBD2 (5 bases). There are 15 residues in the CDR3. V was shortened by 1 base and J by 0 bases, with 7 bases between the two germline ends. The germline V gene has CDR1 SGHTA and CDR2 FQGTGA. CDR3 DNA: TGTGCCAGCAGCTTAAGAGCGGCCTCCTACAATGAGCAGTTCTTC. Translated: CASSLRAASYNEQFF.